This T cell receptor beta chain was sequenced in a study of regulatory T cells in long-lasting Graves disease. The time point is: persistent/refractory GD, antithyroid drugs over 5 years with positive TRAb. PBMC RNA served as the TCR library source. The TCR beta library used iRepertoire HTBI primers with Arm-PCR amplification of CDR3. TCRdb re-derived calls from the multiplex PCR reads in MiXCR, one entry per CDR3 protein. The sample includes roughly 400,000 distinct CDR3 sequences, 21% of them seen just once. The sample holds many counts of this clonotype. The germline CDR1 and CDR2 sequences are MDHEN and SYDVKM. J gave up 0 bases and V 7 bases, and 9 bases lay outside the gene matches. The CDR3 contains 15 residues.

This TCR was sampled from a female donor with Graves disease. The chain employs TRBV28 and TRBJ2-7; TRBD1 matches 7 bases. This specimen consisted of peripheral blood mononuclear cells (PBMCs), obtained when the disease was refractory, from a patient treated with antithyroid drugs. The CDR3 protein is CASTRSGTASYEQYF. CDR3 bases: TGTGCCAGCACAAGATCCGGGACAGCCTCCTACGAGCAGTACTTC.